This paragraph reports one TCR beta chain. The germline V gene has CDR1 SEHNR and CDR2 FQNEAQ (reference sequence). This CDR3 contains 14 residues. The V gene end was trimmed by 5 bases and the J gene end by 10 bases; junction bases not matched to a gene: 14. The data were obtained in a study of blood T cell repertoires in COVID-19. Study at large: Samples taken during acute and convalescent COVID-19 were collected in the United States, Italy and Spain. In each case, the material was cDNA or gDNA derived from T cells, B-cell-depleted T cells, or PBMCs.

The assay was immunoSEQ multiplex PCR, and TCRdb's table has in-frame clones only and misses some. The table includes about 120,000 clones, 90% detected once. Sequencing input: peripheral blood. The TCR sequence derives from a human donor with active COVID-19. The donor label of this sample is uncertain. The rearrangement joins TRBV7-9 to TRBJ2-7; 7 bases fit TRBD2. The CDR3 sequence is CASSARGGAPNQYF. The CDR3 DNA sequence: TGTGCCAGCAGCGCTAGGGGAGGGGCACCAAATCAGTACTTC.